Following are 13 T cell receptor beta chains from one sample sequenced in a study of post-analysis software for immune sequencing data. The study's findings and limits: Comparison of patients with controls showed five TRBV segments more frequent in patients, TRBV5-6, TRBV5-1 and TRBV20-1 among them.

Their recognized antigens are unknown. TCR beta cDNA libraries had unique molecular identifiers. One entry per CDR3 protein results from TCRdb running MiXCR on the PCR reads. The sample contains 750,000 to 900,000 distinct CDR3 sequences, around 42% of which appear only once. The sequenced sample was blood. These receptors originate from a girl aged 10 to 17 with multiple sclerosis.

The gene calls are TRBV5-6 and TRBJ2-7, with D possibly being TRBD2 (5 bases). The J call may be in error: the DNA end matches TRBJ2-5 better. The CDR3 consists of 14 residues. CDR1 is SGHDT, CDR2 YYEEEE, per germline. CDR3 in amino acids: CASSLMRVAETQYF. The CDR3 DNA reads TGTGCCAGCAGCTTGATGCGGGTAGCCGAGACCCAGTACTTC.

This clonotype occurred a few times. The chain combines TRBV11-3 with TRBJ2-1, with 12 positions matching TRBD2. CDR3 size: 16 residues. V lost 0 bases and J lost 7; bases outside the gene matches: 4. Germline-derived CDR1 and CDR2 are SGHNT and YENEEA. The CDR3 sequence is CASSLDGGTSGNEQFF. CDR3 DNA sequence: TGTGCCAGCAGCTTAGATGGCGGGACTAGCGGGAATGAGCAGTTCTTC.

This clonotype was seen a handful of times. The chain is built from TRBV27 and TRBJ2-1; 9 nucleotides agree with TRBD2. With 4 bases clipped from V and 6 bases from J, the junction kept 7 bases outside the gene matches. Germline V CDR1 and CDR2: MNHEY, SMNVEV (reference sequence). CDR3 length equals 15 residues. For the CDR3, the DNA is TGTGCCAGCAGTTACCCGGGACTAGCTTCCAATGAGCAGTTCTTC. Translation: CASSYPGLASNEQFF.

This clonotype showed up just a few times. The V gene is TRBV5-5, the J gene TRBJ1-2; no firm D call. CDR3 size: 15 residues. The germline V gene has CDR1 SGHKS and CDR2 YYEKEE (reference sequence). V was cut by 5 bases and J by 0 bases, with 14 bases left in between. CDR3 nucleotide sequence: TGTGCCAGCAGACTCTGGCGGGCGTCTAACTATGGCTACACCTTC. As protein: CASRLWRASNYGYTF.

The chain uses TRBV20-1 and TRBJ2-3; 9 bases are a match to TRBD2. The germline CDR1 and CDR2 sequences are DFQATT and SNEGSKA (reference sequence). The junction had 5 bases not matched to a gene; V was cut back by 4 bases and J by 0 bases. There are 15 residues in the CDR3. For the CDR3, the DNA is TGCAGTGCTACCTTAGCGGGAGTCAGCACAGATACGCAGTATTTT. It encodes CSATLAGVSTDTQYF.

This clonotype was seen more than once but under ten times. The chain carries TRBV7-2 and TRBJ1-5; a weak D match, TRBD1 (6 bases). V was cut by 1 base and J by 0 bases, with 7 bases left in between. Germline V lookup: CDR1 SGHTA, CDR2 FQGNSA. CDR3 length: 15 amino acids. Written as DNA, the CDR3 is TGTGCCAGCAGCTTAGACAGGGATAGCAATCAGCCCCAGCATTTT. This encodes CASSLDRDSNQPQHF.

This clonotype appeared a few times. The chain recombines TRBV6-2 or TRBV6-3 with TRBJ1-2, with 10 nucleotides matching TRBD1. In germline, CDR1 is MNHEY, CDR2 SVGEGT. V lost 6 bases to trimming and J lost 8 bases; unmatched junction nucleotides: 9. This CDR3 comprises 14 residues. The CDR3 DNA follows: TGTGCCAGCAGCCCTCCCGGGACAGGGGACGGCTACACCTTC. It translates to CASSPPGTGDGYTF.

The CDR3 here is CATHNEASATQYF. CDR3 bases: TGCGCCACCCACAATGAAGCATCCGCTACGCAGTATTTT. The V and J genes are TRBV5-1 and TRBJ2-3; D uncertain. This CDR3 is 13 amino acids long. The V gene's germline CDR1 is SGHRS and CDR2 YFSETQ. V lost 9 bases and J lost 8, with 19 bases in between.

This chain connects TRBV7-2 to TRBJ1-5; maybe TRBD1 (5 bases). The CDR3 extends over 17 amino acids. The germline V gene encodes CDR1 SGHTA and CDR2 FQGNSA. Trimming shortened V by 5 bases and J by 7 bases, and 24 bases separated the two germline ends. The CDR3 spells CASSRGVGGGSGQPQHF. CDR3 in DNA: TGTGCCAGCAGCCGGGGCGTTGGGGGTGGATCCGGCCAGCCCCAGCATTTT.

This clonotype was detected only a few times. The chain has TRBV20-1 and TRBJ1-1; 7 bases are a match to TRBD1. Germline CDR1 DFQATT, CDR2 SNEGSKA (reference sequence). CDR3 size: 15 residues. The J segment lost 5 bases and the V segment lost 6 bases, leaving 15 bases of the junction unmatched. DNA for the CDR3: TGCAGTGCCCCATCCGCTCTAGGGGGCGGGACTGAAGCTTTCTTT. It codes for CSAPSALGGGTEAFF.

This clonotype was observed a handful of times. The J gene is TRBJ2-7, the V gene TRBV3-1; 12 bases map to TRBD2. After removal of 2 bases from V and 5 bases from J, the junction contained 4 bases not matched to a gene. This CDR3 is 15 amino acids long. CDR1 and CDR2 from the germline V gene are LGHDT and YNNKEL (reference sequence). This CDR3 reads CASSQRLAGVDEQYF. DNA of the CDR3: TGTGCCAGCAGCCAACGACTAGCGGGAGTAGACGAGCAGTACTTC.

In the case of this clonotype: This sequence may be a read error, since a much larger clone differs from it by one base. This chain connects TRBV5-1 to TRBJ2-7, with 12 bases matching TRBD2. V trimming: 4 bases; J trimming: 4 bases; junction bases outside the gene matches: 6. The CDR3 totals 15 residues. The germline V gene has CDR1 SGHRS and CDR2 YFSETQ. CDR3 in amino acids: CASSPSGRAAYEQYF. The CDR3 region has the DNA TGCGCCAGCAGCCCTAGCGGGAGGGCCGCTTACGAGCAGTACTTC.

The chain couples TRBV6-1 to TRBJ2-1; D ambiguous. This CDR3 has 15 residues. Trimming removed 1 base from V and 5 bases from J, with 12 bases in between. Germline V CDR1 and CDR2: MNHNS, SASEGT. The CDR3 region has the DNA TGTGCCAGCAGTGAAGACTACCTACCACACAATGAGCAGTTCTTC. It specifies CASSEDYLPHNEQFF.